The 28 T cell receptor beta chains in this list originate from one sample, sequenced in a study of blood T cell repertoires in COVID-19. TCRdb keeps only in-frame clones here, not all; method: immunoSEQ multiplex PCR. Of 190,000 or so clones listed, roughly 90% are singletons. Sequencing used PBMCs or T cells enriched from blood (not recorded which). These receptors all come from a woman aged 18-29 years who had recovered from COVID-19.

V and J are TRBV20-1 and TRBJ2-3, with 8 bases fitting TRBD1. V lost 3 bases, J lost 5 bases, and 25 bases stayed unmatched. This CDR3 has 20 amino acids. Germline V lookup: CDR1 DFQATT, CDR2 SNEGSKA (reference sequence). The CDR3 loop is CSASPPGRHGQGFVGDTQYF. The CDR3 coding sequence is TGCAGTGCTAGTCCCCCGGGTAGGCACGGACAGGGATTTGTCGGAGATACGCAGTATTTT.

This chain joins TRBV15 and TRBJ1-4, with 10 nucleotides matching TRBD1. V shed 5 bases and J 0 bases; nucleotides not matched to a gene: 12. CDR3 length: 19 residues. Germline V gene lookup returns CDR1 LNHNV and CDR2 YYDKDF (reference sequence). The CDR3 loop reads CATSPFPTGGSTTNEKLFF. In nucleotides, the CDR3 is TGTGCCACCAGCCCGTTCCCGACAGGGGGCTCGACAACTAATGAAAAACTGTTTTTT. The variable domain in full, completed from reference TRBV15 and TRBJ1-4, reads DAMVIQNPRYQVTQFGKPVTLSCSQTLNHNVMYWYQQKSSQAPKLLFHYYDKDFNNEADTPDNFQSRRPNTSFCFLDIRSPGLGDTAMYLCATSPFPTGGSTTNEKLFFGSGTQLSVL.

The chain carries TRBV18 and TRBJ2-7; weak D call: TRBD1 (5 bases). Trimming removed 5 bases from V and 0 bases from J, with 11 bases in between. In germline, CDR1 is KGHSH, CDR2 LQKENI. The CDR3 has 14 amino acids. CDR3 sequence: CASSSDTGSYEQYF. CDR3 DNA sequence: TGTGCCAGCTCATCTGACACAGGCTCCTACGAGCAGTACTTC. Drawing the rest from reference TRBV18 and TRBJ2-7, the complete variable domain is NAGVMQNPRHLVRRRGQEARLRCSPMKGHSHVYWYRQLPEEGLKFMVYLQKENIIDESGMPKERFSAEFPKEGPSILRIQQVVRGDSAAYFCASSSDTGSYEQYFGPGTRLTVT.

The genes are TRBV11-2 and TRBJ2-1, with 8 nucleotides matching TRBD2. Germline V gene sequence: CDR1 SGHAT, CDR2 FQNNGV. The junction had 13 bases not matched to a gene; V was cut back by 0 bases and J by 0 bases. This CDR3 region has 20 residues. The CDR3 here is CASSLEARRGAPRSYNEQFF. The CDR3 bases are TGTGCCAGCAGCTTAGAAGCGAGGCGGGGGGCCCCCCGCTCCTACAATGAGCAGTTCTTC.

The chain couples TRBV30 to TRBJ1-2; D is perhaps TRBD1 (6 bases). The V end lost 6 bases, the J end lost 4 bases, and 18 bases lay between the germline ends. Germline V gene data show CDR1 as GTSNPN and CDR2 as SVGIG (reference sequence). This CDR3 has 14 amino acids. The chain's CDR3 is CACPPGDLGYGYTF. The CDR3 DNA reads TGTGCCTGTCCGCCAGGGGATTTGGGCTATGGCTACACCTTC.

This clone has more than one count but fewer than ten. The CDR3 DNA reads as TGTGCCAGCAGCGCTGACAGGGAAGCTGAAGCTTTCTTT. Translating it yields CASSADREAEAFF. The chain links TRBV5-4 to TRBJ1-1; 7 bases line up with TRBD1. The CDR3 runs 13 residues. V trimming: 4 bases; J trimming: 6 bases; junction bases outside the gene matches: 6. Germline lookup yields CDR1 SGHNT and CDR2 YYREEE (reference sequence).

This sequence joins TRBV19 and TRBJ2-7, with 7 nucleotides matching TRBD1. Looked up from germline, CDR1 is LNHDA and CDR2 is SQIVND (reference sequence). The CDR3 length is 13 residues. J lost 3 bases, V lost 7 bases, and 6 bases had no gene match. CDR3 sequence: CASNLGTDYEQYF. CDR3 sequence (DNA): TGTGCCAGTAACCTCGGGACAGACTACGAGCAGTACTTC.

The V gene is TRBV5-1, the J gene TRBJ1-1, with D perhaps matching TRBD1 (5 bases). The CDR3 runs to 14 residues. V was cut by 2 bases and J by 1 base, with 9 bases left in between. The germline V gene encodes CDR1 SGHRS and CDR2 YFSETQ. CDR3 sequence (DNA): TGCGCCAGCAGCTTCCAGGGCGCGAACACTGAAGCTTTCTTT. It translates to CASSFQGANTEAFF.

The CDR3 loop is CASTTGGQSSYEQYF. DNA of the CDR3: TGTGCCAGCACCACCGGGGGACAGAGCTCCTACGAGCAGTACTTC. The V call is TRBV27, the J call TRBJ2-7; D perhaps matches TRBD1 (7 bases). Germline CDR1 and CDR2: MNHEY and SMNVEV (reference sequence). V was cut by 7 bases and J by 0 bases, with 16 bases left in between. The CDR3 extends over 15 amino acids.

The chain uses TRBV27 and TRBJ1-1, with 8 bases aligning to TRBD1. This CDR3 has 16 amino acids. The V and J ends lost 2 bases and 3 bases, in that order; junction bases with no gene match: 8. CDR1 is MNHEY and CDR2 is SMNVEV in the germline V gene (reference sequence). CDR3 DNA: TGTGCCAGCAGTTTACGCGGGACAGGCTGGTACACTGAAGCTTTCTTT. Translation: CASSLRGTGWYTEAFF.

Only one count was recorded for this clone. The rearrangement links TRBV9 to TRBJ2-5; TRBD2 matches at 10 bases. With 7 bases clipped from V and 6 bases from J, the junction kept 15 bases outside the gene matches. The CDR3 has 16 residues. CDR1 and CDR2 from the germline V gene are SGDLS and YYNGEE. Here the CDR3 DNA reads TGTGCCAGCTCGCCCGGGAGCGGGGGGGCAGCAAAGACCCAGTACTTC. Its translation is CASSPGSGGAAKTQYF.

The chain carries TRBV7-9 and TRBJ1-1; no reliable D call. This CDR3 contains 14 residues. V was cut by 1 base and J by 6 bases, with 12 bases left in between. Germline V gives CDR1 SEHNR, CDR2 FQNEAQ (reference sequence). The CDR3 here is CASSLERRGAEAFF. The CDR3 nucleotides read TGTGCCAGCAGCTTAGAGCGGCGAGGTGCTGAAGCTTTCTTT.

The CDR3 region has the DNA TGTGCCAGCAGCTCACAAGAGACCCAGTACTTC. This encodes CASSSQETQYF. The chain couples TRBV5-4 to TRBJ2-5; D not resolved. V lost 3 bases to trimming and J lost 2 bases, with 2 bases between them. Germline CDR1 SGHNT, CDR2 YYREEE (reference sequence). The CDR3 runs to 11 residues.

This clone was counted many times. The V gene is TRBV7-2, the J gene TRBJ2-5; 8 bases align to TRBD2. Germline V gene lookup returns CDR1 SGHTA and CDR2 FQGNSA. The CDR3 sequence is 19 residues long. J was trimmed by 3 bases and V by 5 bases; bases with no gene match: 20. CDR3 nucleotide sequence: TGTGCCAGCAGCCCGAGCGGGGGAGGCTGGGGATCCGGAGAAGAGACCCAGTACTTC. It codes for CASSPSGGGWGSGEETQYF.

The chain employs TRBV7-7 and TRBJ2-2, with a weak D call TRBD1 (6 bases). The germline V and J ends were trimmed by 5 bases and 1 base, with 17 bases remaining between them. The CDR3 sequence is 17 residues long. Germline CDR1 SSHAT, CDR2 FNYEAQ (reference sequence). DNA of the CDR3: TGTGCCAGCAGCCTATTGGCCGGGACACTGAACACCGGGGAGCTGTTTTTT. It translates to CASSLLAGTLNTGELFF.

The CDR3 bases are TGTGCCAGCAGCCAAGGCCCAGGGGGCAACTATGGCTACACCTTC. Its protein is CASSQGPGGNYGYTF. The chain is built from TRBV3-1 (or the pseudogene TRBV3-2) and TRBJ1-2; 8 nucleotides match TRBD1. Germline CDR1 and CDR2: LGHDT and YNNKEL (reference sequence). The CDR3 runs to 15 residues. Losses at the gene ends were 1 base for V and 2 bases for J; bases not matched to a gene: 3.

Only one count was recorded for this clone. The chain couples TRBV28 to TRBJ1-4; 9 bases are shared with TRBD1. The trim removed 3 bases at V and 6 bases at J, leaving 14 bases unmatched. CDR3 length equals 18 residues. Germline V gives CDR1 MDHEN, CDR2 SYDVKM. The CDR3 DNA follows: TGTGCCAGCAGTTTTTTCGGGACAGGGAATAGGGAGGATGAAAAACTGTTTTTT. This encodes CASSFFGTGNREDEKLFF.

The CDR3 DNA reads TGTGCCAGCAGCCATGGACAGGGATATTCACCCCTCCACTTT. It codes for CASSHGQGYSPLHF. This sequence joins TRBV3-1 (or the pseudogene TRBV3-2) and TRBJ1-6; the match to TRBD1 covers 8 bases. The V gene's germline CDR1 is LGHDT and CDR2 YNNKEL (reference sequence). The CDR3 is made up of 14 amino acids. The ends lost 3 bases at V and 8 bases at J; junction bases unmatched: 3.

The chain uses TRBV21-1 and TRBJ1-5. TRBV21-1 counts as a pseudogene. The CDR3 is 18 amino acids. The CDR3 DNA follows: TGTGCCAGCAGCAAGGTAGGACTAGGACGGGGGTTAAATCAGCCCCAGCATTTT. Translation: CASSKVGLGRGLNQPQHF.

This clone was found once. The CDR3 reads CASSFRGGTEAFF. CDR3 coding DNA: TGCGCCAGCAGCTTTAGGGGTGGCACTGAAGCTTTCTTT. The chain has TRBV5-1 and TRBJ1-1; D might be TRBD1 (5 bases). The CDR3 is 13 residues long. Looked up from germline, CDR1 is SGHRS and CDR2 is YFSETQ. V was trimmed by 2 bases and J by 4 bases, leaving 9 bases between them.

The chain joins TRBV4-2 to TRBJ1-3; D remains ambiguous. Germline V lookup: CDR1 LGHNA, CDR2 YNFKEQ. V was trimmed by 0 bases and J by 0 bases, leaving 9 bases between them. The CDR3 spans 16 residues. The CDR3 protein is CASSQDLDISGNTIYF. Written as DNA, the CDR3 is TGTGCCAGCAGCCAAGATCTCGACATCTCTGGAAACACCATATATTTT.

V gene TRBV28 combines with J gene TRBJ2-3, with D possibly matching TRBD2 (6 bases). Germline V gene sequence: CDR1 MDHEN, CDR2 SYDVKM. Trimming shortened V by 2 bases and J by 3 bases, and 12 bases separated the two germline ends. The CDR3 covers 15 residues. CDR3 residues: CASSLVAALTDTQYF. DNA of the CDR3: TGTGCCAGCAGTTTAGTAGCGGCCCTAACAGATACGCAGTATTTT.

The chain is built from TRBV2 and TRBJ1-3, with D possibly matching TRBD1 (5 bases). Trimming cost V 3 bases and J 8 bases, with 17 bases left between them. From germline, CDR1 is SNHLY and CDR2 FYNNEI. This CDR3 region has 15 residues. Here the CDR3 reads CASSDLGGTVYTIYF. Here the CDR3 DNA reads TGTGCCAGCAGTGATTTGGGGGGAACGGTATACACCATATATTTT. The full variable domain, in which reference TRBV2 and TRBJ1-3 provide the parts outside the CDR3, is EPEVTQTPSHQVTQMGQEVILRCVPISNHLYFYWYRQILGQKVEFLVSFYNNEISEKSEIFDDQFSVERPDGSNFTLKIRSTKLEDSAMYFCASSDLGGTVYTIYFGEGSWLTVV.

The J gene is TRBJ2-1, the V gene TRBV27; D remains unclear. V lost 0 bases to trimming and J lost 15 bases, with 9 bases between them. The CDR3 runs to 11 residues. The germline CDR1 and CDR2 sequences are MNHEY and SMNVEV (reference sequence). The CDR3 here is CASSLSERWFF. The CDR3 bases are TGTGCCAGCAGTTTATCGGAGCGTTGGTTCTTC.

The CDR3 here is CASSLIQGKGNTIYF. The CDR3 nucleotides read TGTGCCAGCAGCTTGATACAGGGGAAGGGAAACACCATATATTTT. The genes are TRBV11-2 and TRBJ1-3, with TRBD1 matching over 7 bases. The CDR3 length is 15 residues. CDR1 and CDR2 from the germline V gene are SGHAT and FQNNGV. Trimming cost V 3 bases and J 4 bases; bases outside gene matches: 6.

The V call is TRBV24-1, the J call TRBJ2-7; D might be TRBD2 (6 bases). Germline V gene lookup returns CDR1 KGHDR and CDR2 SFDVKD. V gave up 0 bases and J gave up 7 bases, with 12 bases separating them. The CDR3 runs to 14 residues. Here the CDR3 reads CATSDLDAGSEQYF. The CDR3 bases are TGTGCCACCAGTGATTTGGATGCGGGGTCAGAGCAGTACTTC.

This clone was counted a single time. This rearrangement joins TRBV28 to TRBJ2-5, with 8 bases aligning to TRBD1. Looked up from germline, CDR1 is MDHEN and CDR2 is SYDVKM. CDR3 size: 17 residues. V trimming: 6 bases; J trimming: 5 bases; junction bases outside the gene matches: 17. The CDR3 here is CASSPTLGQGLGETQYF. CDR3 coding DNA: TGTGCCAGCAGCCCGACCCTCGGACAGGGCCTTGGGGAGACCCAGTACTTC.

The chain employs TRBV2 and TRBJ1-2; 10 nucleotides align to TRBD1. Germline CDR1 and CDR2: SNHLY and FYNNEI. J was trimmed by 1 base and V by 7 bases; bases with no gene match: 6. The CDR3 consists of 15 residues. The chain's CDR3 is CASTDGTGVNYGYTF. The CDR3 nucleotides are TGTGCCAGCACGGATGGGACAGGGGTTAACTATGGCTACACCTTC.